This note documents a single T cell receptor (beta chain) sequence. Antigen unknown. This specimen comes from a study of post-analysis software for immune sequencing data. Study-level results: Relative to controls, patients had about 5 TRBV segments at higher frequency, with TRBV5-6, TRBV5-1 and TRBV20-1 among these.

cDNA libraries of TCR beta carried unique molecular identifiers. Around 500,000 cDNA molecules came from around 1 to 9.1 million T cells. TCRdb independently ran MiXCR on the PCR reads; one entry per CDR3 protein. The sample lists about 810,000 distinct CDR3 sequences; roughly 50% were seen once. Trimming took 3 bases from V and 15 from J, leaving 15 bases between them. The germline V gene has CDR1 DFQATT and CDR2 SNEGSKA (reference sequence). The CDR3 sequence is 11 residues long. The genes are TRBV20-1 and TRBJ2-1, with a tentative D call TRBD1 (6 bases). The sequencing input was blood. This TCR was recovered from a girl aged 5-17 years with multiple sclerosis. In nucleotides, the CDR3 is TGCAGTGCTAGGAACAGGGACCATGGGTTCTTC. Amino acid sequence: CSARNRDHGFF.